This T cell receptor (beta chain) was recovered during a study of glioma-infiltrating T cells after dendritic cell vaccination. Overall study: Autologous tumor lysate was loaded overnight onto monocyte-derived dendritic cells grown approximately seven days with IL-4 and GM-CSF.

Germline V gene sequence: CDR1 ENHRY, CDR2 SYGVKD. There are 17 residues in the CDR3. The V gene lost 11 bases and the J gene lost 0 bases, with 20 bases spanning the gap. Amplification used 60 V beta primers and 13 J beta primers. Data came from immunoSEQ multiplex PCR; TCRdb stores just in-frame clones and leaves some out. The data show approximately 62,000 clones, roughly 86% seen once. The time point was: after dendritic cell vaccination, including at tumor progression/relapse. The sample here was blood, taken after dendritic cell vaccination. This TCR derives from a human donor with glioblastoma. This chain links TRBV10-3 with TRBJ1-6, with D possibly being TRBD1 (6 bases). The chain's CDR3 is CAATGGQQSSYNSPLHF. CDR3 nucleotide sequence: TGTGCCGCAACGGGGGGGCAGCAAAGCTCCTATAATTCACCCCTCCACTTT.